These 29 T cell receptor beta chains came from one sample sequenced in a study of post-analysis software for immune sequencing data. Unique molecular identifiers featured in each of the TCR beta cDNA libraries. TCRdb ran MiXCR on the PCR reads and lists one entry per CDR3 protein. The sample consists of about 430,000 distinct CDR3 sequences, 39% of them appearing once. Findings and caveats of the study: When patients were compared with controls, a handful of TRBV segments were more frequent, TRBV5-6, TRBV5-1 and TRBV20-1 among them.

These receptors are not linked to any known antigen. The sample comprised blood. These receptors were taken from a girl aged 2-10 years with multiple sclerosis.

The CDR3 nucleotides are TGTGCCAGCAGCTTAAGGTCCCGGGGGAGGCATGAGCAGTTCTTC. It specifies CASSLRSRGRHEQFF. The rearrangement links TRBV13 to TRBJ2-1; maybe TRBD2 (6 bases). With 2 bases removed from V and 8 bases from J, the gap between germline ends came to 16 bases. Germline V gene data show CDR1 as PRHDT and CDR2 as FYEKMQ (reference sequence). The CDR3 runs to 15 residues.

The rearrangement uses TRBV7-2 and TRBJ2-5; 8 nucleotides align to TRBD2. The assigned J gene may be wrong: the sequence end matches TRBJ2-7 better. The CDR3 length is 15 residues. The germline V gene encodes CDR1 SGHTA and CDR2 FQGNSA. CDR3 sequence: CASSLDFGTSYEQYF. The CDR3 coding sequence is TGTGCCAGCAGCTTAGACTTCGGGACTAGCTACGAGCAGTACTTC.

This chain links TRBV4-3 with TRBJ2-3; 10 bases are a match to TRBD2. J lost 4 bases, V lost 2 bases, and 12 bases had no gene match. Germline V gene data show CDR1 as LGHNA and CDR2 as YSLEER. The CDR3 is 18 amino acids. For the CDR3, the DNA is TGCGCCAGCAGCCAAAAACCCCTAGCGGGAGTGACGGCAGATACGCAGTATTTT. Translating gives CASSQKPLAGVTADTQYF.

V and J are TRBV29-1 and TRBJ1-6; D is perhaps TRBD1 (5 bases). The CDR3 is 12 amino acids. V was pared by 5 bases and J by 8 bases, with 10 bases between. Germline V gene lookup returns CDR1 SQVTM and CDR2 ANQGSEA. Here the CDR3 DNA reads TGCAGCGTTTGGGACGGTTATTCACCCCTCCACTTT. As protein: CSVWDGYSPLHF. The full variable domain, with the rest looked up from reference TRBV29-1 and TRBJ1-6, is SAVISQKPSRDICQRGTSLTIQCQVDSQVTMMFWYRQQPGQSLTLIATANQGSEATYESGFVIDKFPISRPNLTFSTLTVSNMSPEDSSIYLCSVWDGYSPLHFGNGTRLTVT.

This chain joins TRBV5-1 and TRBJ1-2, with 9 bases aligning to TRBD1. This CDR3 is 15 amino acids long. Germline loops: CDR1 SGHRS, CDR2 YFSETQ. The J segment lost 8 bases and the V segment lost 2 bases, leaving 10 bases of the junction unmatched. The CDR3 region has the DNA TGCGCCAGCAGCTTAGGGGACAGGGTCGGAAAAGGCTACACCTTC. It is translated as CASSLGDRVGKGYTF.

The chain combines TRBV29-1 with TRBJ2-5; TRBD2 is a possible D gene (5 bases). Germline V gene lookup returns CDR1 SQVTM and CDR2 ANQGSEA. Trimming pared 1 base from V and 5 bases from J, leaving 11 bases between. The CDR3 spans 13 residues. As DNA, the CDR3 is TGCAGCGTTGAAGCCGGGGTTGGGGAGACCCAGTACTTC. Translating it yields CSVEAGVGETQYF.

This clonotype was seen a handful of times. The rearrangement joins TRBV5-1 to TRBJ2-5; D unresolved. The V gene lost 0 bases and the J gene lost 4 bases, with 7 bases spanning the gap. Germline V gene lookup returns CDR1 SGHRS and CDR2 YFSETQ. The CDR3 extends over 13 amino acids. The CDR3 bases are TGCGCCAGCAGCTTGGACGTAGTAGAGACCCAGTACTTC. Translated: CASSLDVVETQYF.

The chain has TRBV11-2 and TRBJ2-1, with TRBD2 matching 13 bases. The length of the CDR3 is 17 residues. Germline V lookup: CDR1 SGHAT, CDR2 FQNNGV. After removal of 0 bases from V and 9 bases from J, the junction contained 8 bases not matched to a gene. The CDR3 spells CASSLDRGLAGWSEQFF. CDR3 bases: TGTGCCAGCAGCTTAGACCGGGGACTAGCGGGGTGGAGTGAGCAGTTCTTC. The entire variable domain, with the rest obtained from reference TRBV11-2 and TRBJ2-1, is as follows: EAGVAQSPRYKIIEKRQSVAFWCNPISGHATLYWYQQILGQGPKLLIQFQNNGVVDDSQLPKDRFSAERLKGVDSTLKIQPAKLEDSAVYLCASSLDRGLAGWSEQFFGPGTRLTVL.

This chain uses TRBV28 with TRBJ2-3; the D call may be TRBD1 or TRBD2 (5 bases each). CDR3 size: 14 residues. Germline CDR1 is MDHEN and CDR2 is SYDVKM. V gave up 11 bases and J gave up 3 bases, with 18 bases separating them. The CDR3 DNA reads as TGTGCCGGAGCTGGCCCGGGGCCAACAGATACGCAGTATTTT. Protein: CAGAGPGPTDTQYF.

The chain combines TRBV3-1 with TRBJ2-7; 8 bases align to TRBD2. The J call is in doubt because the DNA end fits TRBJ2-5 better. Germline V lookup: CDR1 LGHDT, CDR2 YNNKEL (reference sequence). The CDR3 contains 16 residues. The CDR3 loop is CASSQVGAGVEETQYF. CDR3 in DNA: TGTGCCAGCAGCCAAGTAGGAGCGGGAGTTGAAGAGACCCAGTACTTC.

The rearrangement links TRBV5-1 to TRBJ2-7; no firm D call. Germline CDR1 SGHRS, CDR2 YFSETQ. Trimming removed 5 bases from V and 0 bases from J, with 9 bases in between. The CDR3 is made up of 13 amino acids. The chain's CDR3 is CASSRDHSYEQYF. CDR3 sequence (DNA): TGCGCCAGCAGTCGCGACCACTCCTACGAGCAGTACTTC.

The chain is built from TRBV2 and TRBJ1-1; D not certain. CDR3 size: 14 residues. Germline values: CDR1 SNHLY, CDR2 FYNNEI. V gave up 2 bases and J gave up 0 bases, with 7 bases separating them. The DNA of the CDR3 is TGTGCCAGCAGTGAACTCCTGGTGAACACTGAAGCTTTCTTT. Amino acids: CASSELLVNTEAFF.

V usage is TRBV5-1 and J usage is TRBJ1-5, with D maybe TRBD1 (5 bases). Germline V CDR1 and CDR2: SGHRS, YFSETQ. The CDR3 loop spans 18 amino acids. Trimming removed 1 base from V and 2 bases from J, with 19 bases in between. CDR3 residues: CASSLLWAQEKGNQPQHF. In nucleotides, the CDR3 is TGCGCCAGCAGCTTGTTGTGGGCACAGGAGAAGGGCAATCAGCCCCAGCATTTT.

There are a few counts of this clonotype. V usage is TRBV6-5 and J usage is TRBJ2-5; TRBD2 agrees at 8 bases. With 7 bases clipped from V and 1 base from J, the junction kept 8 bases outside the gene matches. Germline lookup yields CDR1 MNHEY and CDR2 SVGAGI. The CDR3 spans 15 residues. The CDR3 DNA is TGTGCCAGCAAGGTTGAGCGGGGGCCCCAAGAGACCCAGTACTTC. It yields the protein CASKVERGPQETQYF.

The V call is TRBV13, the J call TRBJ2-3; TRBD1 agrees at 10 bases. V was clipped by 5 bases and J by 4 bases; unmatched bases: 9. CDR1 and CDR2 (germline): PRHDT, FYEKMQ (reference sequence). The CDR3 runs to 16 residues. The CDR3 bases are TGTGCCAGCAGCCCCCGGGACAGGGGCCGGGCAGATACGCAGTATTTT. Translating it yields CASSPRDRGRADTQYF.

The chain recombines TRBV20-1 with TRBJ1-2, with TRBD1 identical over 8 bases. The CDR3 extends over 14 amino acids. CDR1 and CDR2 from the germline V gene are DFQATT and SNEGSKA (reference sequence). The ends lost 1 base at V and 5 bases at J; junction bases unmatched: 6. The chain's CDR3 is CSARAGGALYGYTF. CDR3 DNA: TGCAGTGCTAGAGCAGGGGGCGCGTTATATGGCTACACCTTC.

This clonotype was seen only a few times. This chain joins TRBV11-2 and TRBJ2-1; 14 bases are a match to TRBD2. Per germline, CDR1 SGHAT and CDR2 FQNNGV. V lost 4 bases and J lost 3; bases outside the gene matches: 8. The length of the CDR3 is 18 residues. CDR3 protein: CASSSRLAGGSVYNEQFF. Written as DNA, the CDR3 is TGTGCCAGCAGCTCCCGACTAGCGGGGGGGTCGGTCTACAATGAGCAGTTCTTC. The whole variable domain, filled in from reference TRBV11-2 and TRBJ2-1, reads EAGVAQSPRYKIIEKRQSVAFWCNPISGHATLYWYQQILGQGPKLLIQFQNNGVVDDSQLPKDRFSAERLKGVDSTLKIQPAKLEDSAVYLCASSSRLAGGSVYNEQFFGPGTRLTVL.

The gene calls are TRBV13 and TRBJ1-5, with TRBD1 matching 11 bases. This CDR3 spans 17 amino acids. After removal of 5 bases from V and 4 bases from J, the junction contained 10 bases not matched to a gene. Germline CDR1 is PRHDT and CDR2 is FYEKMQ (reference sequence). CDR3 nucleotide sequence: TGTGCCAGCAGCCTAAGGACAGGGGGCAAATGGAATCAGCCCCAGCATTTT. This codes for CASSLRTGGKWNQPQHF.

The chain recombines TRBV5-1 with TRBJ2-1; D could derive from TRBD1 or TRBD2 (6 bases each). This CDR3 spans 15 amino acids. Germline V CDR1 and CDR2: SGHRS, YFSETQ. Trimming left V 1 base short and J 6 bases short, with 14 bases between. As DNA, the CDR3 is TGCGCCAGCAGCTTGTGGAGGGGGGACGGCAATGAGCAGTTCTTC. Residues: CASSLWRGDGNEQFF.

This clonotype was counted a few times. The J gene is TRBJ1-2, the V gene TRBV5-5; D gene unclear. CDR3 size: 14 residues. CDR1 and CDR2 from the germline V gene are SGHKS and YYEKEE (reference sequence). Trimming shortened V by 0 bases and J by 1 base, and 7 bases separated the two germline ends. The CDR3 loop reads CASSLAPINYGYTF. CDR3 DNA sequence: TGTGCCAGCAGCTTGGCCCCTATTAACTATGGCTACACCTTC. Full variable domain (outside the CDR3, taken from reference TRBV5-5 and TRBJ1-2): DAGVTQSPTHLIKTRGQQVTLRCSPISGHKSVSWYQQVLGQGPQFIFQYYEKEERGRGNFPDRFSARQFPNYSSELNVNALLLGDSALYLCASSLAPINYGYTFGSGTRLTVV.

This sequence joins TRBV15 and TRBJ2-1; perhaps TRBD2 as D (5 bases). The CDR3 is 18 amino acids. The V end was cut by 0 bases, the J end by 9 bases, with 24 bases between. Germline V lookup: CDR1 LNHNV, CDR2 YYDKDF (reference sequence). CDR3 nucleotides: TGTGCCACCAGCAGAGATTACAGTCTAGTGGGAGAAAGAGGTGAGCAGTTCTTC. Its translation: CATSRDYSLVGERGEQFF.

This clonotype has a handful of counts. V usage is TRBV12-3 or TRBV12-4 and J usage is TRBJ2-5; TRBD2 matches at 7 bases. V shed 8 bases and J 4 bases; nucleotides not matched to a gene: 10. The CDR3 is 14 residues long. For the CDR3, the DNA is TGTGCCAGCGTCAACTGGGGGGGACGAGAGACCCAGTACTTC. Protein product: CASVNWGGRETQYF.

V usage is TRBV5-1 and J usage is TRBJ1-2; 7 nucleotides match TRBD1. Trimming took 1 base from V and 8 from J; bases not matched to a gene: 5. Germline assignment: CDR1 SGHRS and CDR2 YFSETQ. The CDR3 covers 13 residues. The CDR3 region is CASSLSQGEGYTF. CDR3 sequence (DNA): TGCGCCAGCAGCTTGAGTCAGGGGGAAGGCTACACCTTC.

V gene TRBV6-6 combines with J gene TRBJ1-2; TRBD1 matches 10 bases. The germline CDR1 and CDR2 sequences are MNHNY and SVGAGI (reference sequence). Trimming cost V 4 bases and J 5 bases; bases outside gene matches: 4. The CDR3 is 14 amino acids. The CDR3 DNA reads as TGTGCCAGCAGTTGGGGACAGGGGAGGTATGGCTACACCTTC. Amino acids: CASSWGQGRYGYTF.

This chain joins TRBV7-6 and TRBJ1-5; 8 nucleotides agree with TRBD1. Germline CDR1 SGHVS, CDR2 FNYEAQ. This CDR3 is 16 amino acids long. J gave up 2 bases and V 5 bases, and 8 bases lay outside the gene matches. Written as DNA, the CDR3 is TGTGCCAGCAGCGCCCGACAGGGGCCTCGCAATCAGCCCCAGCATTTT. Translation gives CASSARQGPRNQPQHF.

This clonotype was observed a handful of times. V usage is TRBV15 and J usage is TRBJ2-7, with D perhaps TRBD2 (6 bases). The CDR3 spans 15 residues. V was cut by 0 bases and J by 5 bases, with 14 bases left in between. The V gene's germline CDR1 is LNHNV and CDR2 YYDKDF (reference sequence). In DNA, the CDR3 is TGTGCCACCAGCAGAGAGGGCGGAGGGCGAAACGAGCAGTACTTC. Amino acid sequence: CATSREGGGRNEQYF.

The chain is built from TRBV20-1 and TRBJ2-3, with D possibly matching TRBD2 (5 bases). The germline gives CDR1 DFQATT, CDR2 SNEGSKA (reference sequence). This CDR3 contains 14 residues. V was pared by 3 bases and J by 6 bases, with 16 bases between. CDR3 nucleotides: TGCAGTGCTAGGCCCTATGGGGTAGCGGATACGCAGTATTTT. This translates into CSARPYGVADTQYF.

This chain links TRBV28 with TRBJ2-4; D not certain. Matching the DNA end better, TRBJ2-7 makes the J call doubtful. In germline, CDR1 is MDHEN, CDR2 SYDVKM. CDR3 length: 12 amino acids. CDR3 in amino acids: CASSEIYGEQYF. The CDR3 DNA follows: TGTGCCAGCAGTGAAATATACGGCGAGCAGTACTTC.

The sample holds many counts of this clonotype. This rearrangement joins TRBV7-3 to TRBJ2-1; tentative D call: TRBD1 (6 bases). CDR1 is SGHTA and CDR2 is FQGTGA in the germline V gene. This CDR3 spans 13 amino acids. The V gene lost 2 bases and the J gene lost 5 bases, with 7 bases spanning the gap. CDR3 region: CASSLGGHNEQFF. The CDR3 nucleotides are TGTGCCAGCAGCTTAGGGGGCCACAATGAGCAGTTCTTC.